The 24 T cell receptor beta chains below come from one sample, sequenced in a study of blood T cell repertoires in COVID-19 (dated by TCRdb to about 2020). Receptor amplification or capture employed the immunoSEQ multiplex PCR assay. This is the immuneACCESS table as TCRdb keeps it, with only in-frame sequences that have V and J called. A part of the clones is gone; compared with another copy, unresolved V genes explain less than half, and the rest is unexplained. This sample holds 170,000 or so clones; more than 85% were observed only once. The top ten clonotypes cover under 0.7% of the sample. Sequences were obtained from peripheral blood. The source is a man aged 60 to 69 with COVID-19, enrolled during active disease.

This chain connects TRBV12-3 or TRBV12-4 to TRBJ2-1; TRBD1 aligns across 7 bases. V was clipped by 6 bases and J by 6 bases; unmatched bases: 5. The CDR3 length is 13 residues. CDR3 nucleotide sequence: TGTGCCAGCAGCCGGGACAGCTTCAATGAGCAGTTCTTC. This translates into CASSRDSFNEQFF.

This chain uses TRBV6-5 with TRBJ2-3; tentatively, D is TRBD2 (6 bases). Germline V CDR1 and CDR2: MNHEY, SVGAGI. The CDR3 length is 15 residues. V lost 0 bases, J lost 2 bases, and 9 bases lay in between. The chain's CDR3 is CASSYSGTFTDTQYF. The DNA for the CDR3 is TGTGCCAGCAGTTACTCAGGGACTTTCACAGATACGCAGTATTTT.

This sequence joins TRBV6-5 and TRBJ1-5; D ambiguous. There are 15 residues in the CDR3. Between the trimmed V and J ends, which lost 4 bases and 3 bases, there was a span of 13 bases. CDR1 is MNHEY, CDR2 SVGAGI, per germline. CDR3 loop: CASSLSRQNNQPQHF. The CDR3 region has the DNA TGTGCCAGCAGTTTGTCGCGTCAAAACAATCAGCCCCAGCATTTT.

The gene calls are TRBV28 and TRBJ1-2, with no clear D. Looked up from germline, CDR1 is MDHEN and CDR2 is SYDVKM. V gave up 6 bases and J gave up 5 bases, with 16 bases separating them. CDR3 length equals 14 residues. The CDR3, as DNA: TGTGCCAGCAGCCTCGCTCCGTCAGGTTATGGCTACACCTTC. This translates into CASSLAPSGYGYTF.

This chain links TRBV18 with TRBJ1-1; D not certain. Between the trimmed V and J ends, which lost 1 base and 0 bases, there was a span of 6 bases. The CDR3 totals 14 residues. Germline-derived CDR1 and CDR2 are KGHSH and LQKENI. CDR3 sequence reads: CASSPRQLNTEAFF. The CDR3 DNA reads TGTGCCAGCTCACCACGGCAACTGAACACTGAAGCTTTCTTT.

The chain combines TRBV18 with TRBJ1-6; D is possibly TRBD1 (5 bases). Trimming took off 1 base at V and 7 bases at J, with 5 bases between the two ends. The CDR3 consists of 13 residues. CDR1 is KGHSH and CDR2 is LQKENI in the germline V gene. The CDR3 region has the DNA TGTGCCAGCTCACCACAGGGGAATTCACCCCTCCACTTT. Its protein product is CASSPQGNSPLHF. The variable domain in full, with the rest retrieved from reference TRBV18 and TRBJ1-6, is NAGVMQNPRHLVRRRGQEARLRCSPMKGHSHVYWYRQLPEEGLKFMVYLQKENIIDESGMPKERFSAEFPKEGPSILRIQQVVRGDSAAYFCASSPQGNSPLHFGNGTRLTVT.

V gene TRBV11-3 combines with J gene TRBJ1-2, with D unclear. V lost 4 bases and J 8 bases, leaving 14 bases between the germline ends. Germline-derived CDR1 and CDR2 are SGHNT and YENEEA. CDR3 length: 13 residues. CDR3: CASSSTGGLGYTF. The CDR3 nucleotides read TGTGCCAGCAGCTCAACGGGTGGTCTGGGCTACACCTTC. The full variable domain, its missing parts supplied by reference TRBV11-3 and TRBJ1-2, is EAGVVQSPRYKIIEKKQPVAFWCNPISGHNTLYWYLQNLGQGPELLIRYENEEAVDDSQLPKDRFSAERLKGVDSTLKIQPAELGDSAVYLCASSSTGGLGYTFGSGTRLTVV.

V usage is TRBV7-2 and J usage is TRBJ2-1, with D tentatively TRBD1 (6 bases). The V end was cut by 1 base, the J end by 5 bases, with 21 bases between. Germline CDR1 is SGHTA and CDR2 is FQGNSA. This CDR3 contains 18 residues. CDR3 sequence reads: CASSLEFWAVRTDNEQFF. DNA of the CDR3: TGTGCCAGCAGCTTAGAATTTTGGGCGGTCAGGACAGACAATGAGCAGTTCTTC.

The chain carries TRBV4-2 and TRBJ1-4; perhaps TRBD1 as D (6 bases). Germline V CDR1 and CDR2: LGHNA, YNFKEQ. Trimming removed 4 bases from V and 4 bases from J, with 22 bases in between. This CDR3 comprises 18 residues. CDR3 bases: TGTGCCAGCAGCCCAGGCGGGGGCAGGGATCCTTATAATGAAAAACTGTTTTTT. Translated: CASSPGGGRDPYNEKLFF.

The chain combines TRBV19 with TRBJ1-2; 8 nucleotides align to TRBD1. Germline V CDR1 and CDR2: LNHDA, SQIVND (reference sequence). The V segment lost 3 bases and the J segment 2 bases; nucleotides outside the gene matches: 8. The CDR3 is 16 residues long. The CDR3 loop is CASSIPNTGGNYGYTF. The CDR3 DNA sequence: TGTGCCAGTAGTATCCCCAACACAGGGGGGAACTATGGCTACACCTTC. The full variable domain, completed using reference TRBV19 and TRBJ1-2, is DGGITQSPKYLFRKEGQNVTLSCEQNLNHDAMYWYRQDPGQGLRLIYYSQIVNDFQKGDIAEGYSVSREKKESFPLTVTSAQKNPTAFYLCASSIPNTGGNYGYTFGSGTRLTVV.

This clone has only a few counts. Given the absence of the conserved phenylalanine or tryptophan at the CDR3 end, a read error is likely. Because the CDR3's place on the DNA is in doubt, the DNA is left out and the CDR3 is given as listed by TCRdb. The V call is TRBV9, the J call TRBJ2-7; the table's D call, TRBD2, has no DNA check behind it. CDR1 is SGDLS, CDR2 YYNGEE, per germline. Inclusive of both ends, the CDR3 amounts to 11 amino acids. The CDR3 loop is CASSWGGSPLL.

The genes are TRBV19 and TRBJ2-1; D is possibly TRBD2 (6 bases). Germline CDR1 reads LNHDA; CDR2 reads SQIVND (reference sequence). Trimming removed 5 bases from V and 7 bases from J, with 21 bases in between. The CDR3 is 16 amino acids. Here the CDR3 reads CASSPYSGGSLNEQFF. For the CDR3, the DNA is TGTGCCAGTAGTCCTTATAGCGGTGGGTCGTTGAATGAGCAGTTCTTC.

The chain uses TRBV11-1 and TRBJ1-1, with D unclear. The CDR3 totals 16 residues. Trimming stripped 4 bases from V and 0 bases from J, with 15 bases between. Per germline, CDR1 SGHAT and CDR2 FQDESV (reference sequence). CDR3: CASSSEAFVVNTEAFF. The DNA for the CDR3 is TGTGCCAGCAGCTCTGAGGCCTTTGTGGTGAACACTGAAGCTTTCTTT. The full variable domain, completed using reference TRBV11-1 and TRBJ1-1, is EAEVAQSPRYKITEKSQAVAFWCDPISGHATLYWYRQILGQGPELLVQFQDESVVDDSQLPKDRFSAERLKGVDSTLKIQPAELGDSAMYLCASSSEAFVVNTEAFFGQGTRLTVV.

This sequence joins TRBV2 and TRBJ1-1; D not certain. Deletions cut 3 bases from V and 4 bases from J, with 9 bases between. This CDR3 comprises 13 residues. Germline-derived CDR1 and CDR2 are SNHLY and FYNNEI. For the CDR3, the DNA is TGTGCCAGCAGTGATCTGGGGAGCACTGAAGCTTTCTTT. This codes for CASSDLGSTEAFF.

The rearrangement links TRBV2 to TRBJ1-5, with TRBD1 matching 8 bases. With 1 base clipped from V and 4 bases from J, the junction kept 0 bases outside the gene matches. CDR3 length: 14 amino acids. CDR1 and CDR2 (germline): SNHLY, FYNNEI. CDR3 protein: CASSEGQGNQPQHF. The CDR3 DNA follows: TGTGCCAGCAGTGAAGGACAGGGGAATCAGCCCCAGCATTTT.

V is TRBV5-1 and J is TRBJ2-7; TRBD2 is a possible D gene (6 bases). Germline values: CDR1 SGHRS, CDR2 YFSETQ. V was shortened by 2 bases and J by 4 bases, with 16 bases between the two germline ends. The CDR3 spans 15 residues. CDR3 loop: CASSFLGRGGYEQYF. Here the CDR3 DNA reads TGCGCCAGCAGCTTTTTGGGTAGGGGAGGATACGAGCAGTACTTC.

The rearrangement links TRBV4-3 to TRBJ2-1; 7 nucleotides match TRBD2. CDR1 and CDR2 (germline): LGHNA, YSLEER. CDR3 size: 15 residues. Germline trimming cut 1 base from V and 7 bases from J; bases unmatched to any gene: 7. The CDR3 DNA reads as TGCGCCAGCAGCCAAGCGGCAGCGGGGTGGAATGAGCAGTTCTTC. Amino acid sequence: CASSQAAAGWNEQFF.

V is TRBV6-6 and J is TRBJ1-3; 7 bases are shared with TRBD1. Germline CDR1 MNHNY, CDR2 SVGAGI (reference sequence). The CDR3 extends over 17 amino acids. The J segment lost 0 bases and the V segment lost 5 bases, leaving 10 bases of the junction unmatched. The CDR3 nucleotides read TGTGCCAGCAGTCCGGACAGGAACAGCTTCTCTGGAAACACCATATATTTT. Amino acids: CASSPDRNSFSGNTIYF.

The chain joins TRBV9 to TRBJ2-7; 8 bases fit TRBD1. The CDR3 contains 16 residues. The germline CDR1 and CDR2 sequences are SGDLS and YYNGEE. V lost 0 bases, J lost 2 bases, and 7 bases stayed unmatched. The CDR3 is CASSVAPGTGTYEQYF. CDR3 sequence (DNA): TGTGCCAGCAGCGTAGCGCCGGGGACAGGAACCTACGAGCAGTACTTC.

V usage is TRBV19 and J usage is TRBJ1-2; a weak D match, TRBD1 (5 bases). Per germline, CDR1 LNHDA and CDR2 SQIVND (reference sequence). The CDR3 is made up of 11 amino acids. Trimming took 4 bases from V and 8 from J, leaving 8 bases between them. This CDR3 reads CASSRGLGYTF. Written as DNA, the CDR3 is TGTGCCAGTAGTAGGGGACTGGGCTACACCTTC.

This chain's CDR3 is CASSIVAAGSTDTQYF. CDR3 bases: TGTGCCAGTAGTATAGTAGCAGCGGGGAGCACAGATACGCAGTATTTT. V and J are TRBV19 and TRBJ2-3; 7 positions match TRBD2. CDR1 is LNHDA, CDR2 SQIVND, per germline (reference sequence). V dropped 1 base and J dropped 0; count of bases not matched to a gene: 4. This CDR3 spans 16 amino acids.

J is TRBJ1-3 and V is TRBV28; 7 positions match TRBD1. There are 19 residues in the CDR3. Trimming took 8 bases from V and 0 from J; bases not matched to a gene: 19. Germline CDR1 reads MDHEN; CDR2 reads SYDVKM. This chain's CDR3 is CASASVTGTAIFSGNTIYF. The CDR3 DNA follows: TGTGCCAGCGCCAGCGTTACCGGGACAGCGATCTTCTCTGGAAACACCATATATTTT. Together with reference TRBV28 and TRBJ1-3, the CDR3 gives the full variable domain: DVKVTQSSRYLVKRTGEKVFLECVQDMDHENMFWYRQDPGLGLRLIYFSYDVKMKEKGDIPEGYSVSREKKERFSLILESASTNQTSMYLCASASVTGTAIFSGNTIYFGEGSWLTVV.

Only one count was recorded for this clone. The chain joins TRBV6-6 to TRBJ1-3; D uncertain. From germline, CDR1 is MNHNY and CDR2 SVGAGI (reference sequence). Trimming took 2 bases from V and 5 from J, leaving 10 bases between them. The CDR3 extends over 14 amino acids. CDR3 bases: TGTGCCAGCAGTTACGGAACCGACAGAAACACCATATATTTT. It encodes CASSYGTDRNTIYF.

The rearrangement uses TRBV6-5 and TRBJ1-5, with 7 bases identical to TRBD1. In germline, CDR1 is MNHEY, CDR2 SVGAGI. The ends lost 4 bases at V and 6 bases at J; junction bases unmatched: 3. The CDR3 loop spans 13 amino acids. The CDR3 sequence: CASSSPGGQPQHF. The DNA for the CDR3 is TGTGCCAGCAGTTCCCCAGGGGGTCAGCCCCAGCATTTT.